The next 13 T cell receptor beta chains were all read from a single sample in a study of cytomegalovirus exposure and HLA in healthy donors. TCRdb keeps only in-frame clones here, not all; method: immunoSEQ multiplex PCR. This table holds about 140,000 clones, approximately 87% found once. The specimen was PBMCs. The origin of the receptors is a man aged 18 to 29 in good health and CMV-seronegative.

This chain uses TRBV2 with TRBJ1-1; TRBD1 matches 8 bases. Looked up from germline, CDR1 is SNHLY and CDR2 is FYNNEI. J was trimmed by 4 bases and V by 6 bases; bases with no gene match: 16. The CDR3 runs to 17 residues. The CDR3 loop is CASRGIGTGNFITEAFF. In DNA form, the CDR3 reads TGTGCCAGCAGGGGAATCGGGACAGGAAACTTCATCACTGAAGCTTTCTTT. Looking up the rest from reference TRBV2 and TRBJ1-1 gives the full variable domain: EPEVTQTPSHQVTQMGQEVILRCVPISNHLYFYWYRQILGQKVEFLVSFYNNEISEKSEIFDDQFSVERPDGSNFTLKIRSTKLEDSAMYFCASRGIGTGNFITEAFFGQGTRLTVV.

The CDR3 loop is CASSLAVRGDGYTF. Here the CDR3 DNA reads TGTGCCAGCAGCTTAGCGGTTCGGGGAGATGGCTACACCTTC. The chain joins TRBV7-2 to TRBJ1-2; D is undetermined. Trimming pared 0 bases from V and 6 bases from J, leaving 11 bases between. The CDR3 totals 14 residues. In germline, CDR1 is SGHTA, CDR2 FQGNSA. Combining the CDR3 with reference TRBV7-2 and TRBJ1-2 gives the whole variable domain GAGVSQSPSNKVTEKGKDVELRCDPISGHTALYWYRQSLGQGLEFLIYFQGNSAPDKSGLPSDRFSAERTGGSVSTLTIQRTQQEDSAVYLCASSLAVRGDGYTFGSGTRLTVV.

This chain uses TRBV7-9 with TRBJ2-5; 10 nucleotides match TRBD1. CDR1 and CDR2 (germline): SEHNR, FQNEAQ (reference sequence). The V and J ends lost 5 bases and 4 bases, in that order; junction bases with no gene match: 13. The CDR3 runs to 17 residues. The CDR3 coding sequence is TGTGCCAGCAGCCCCCCACCTGGACAGGGGGATGTAGAGACCCAGTACTTC. Protein sequence: CASSPPPGQGDVETQYF.

The V gene is TRBV18, the J gene TRBJ2-1; D gene uncertain. Germline CDR1 reads KGHSH; CDR2 reads LQKENI. V was trimmed by 2 bases and J by 8 bases, leaving 19 bases between them. This CDR3 spans 16 amino acids. The DNA of the CDR3 is TGTGCCAGCTCACCAATGCACGAGTCCCCTGTGGATGAGCAGTTCTTC. Protein: CASSPMHESPVDEQFF.

The J gene is TRBJ2-5, the V gene TRBV2; maybe TRBD2 (6 bases). V was clipped by 5 bases and J by 5 bases, with 21 bases between them. There are 16 residues in the CDR3. CDR1 and CDR2 (germline): SNHLY, FYNNEI. The CDR3 loop reads CASSLGTPRFGETQYF. Here the CDR3 DNA reads TGTGCCAGCAGTCTCGGGACTCCTCGCTTTGGGGAGACCCAGTACTTC.

The V gene is TRBV18, the J gene TRBJ1-1, with TRBD1 identical over 7 bases. Germline assignment: CDR1 KGHSH and CDR2 LQKENI. J was trimmed by 7 bases and V by 8 bases; bases with no gene match: 7. The CDR3 runs 12 residues. CDR3 sequence: CASTTWDSEAFF. The CDR3 DNA is TGTGCCAGCACAACTTGGGACAGTGAAGCTTTCTTT.

This clone was picked up one time. This chain joins TRBV6-6 and TRBJ2-1; 7 bases agree with TRBD1. The CDR3 runs to 12 residues. V shed 7 bases and J 8 bases; nucleotides not matched to a gene: 5. Germline V lookup: CDR1 MNHNY, CDR2 SVGAGI (reference sequence). This CDR3 reads CASKHDRDEQFF. Written as DNA, the CDR3 is TGTGCCAGCAAACATGACAGGGATGAGCAGTTCTTC.

The rearrangement uses TRBV2 and TRBJ1-2; D is ambiguous. Trimming cost V 5 bases and J 4 bases, with 8 bases left between them. Germline-derived CDR1 and CDR2 are SNHLY and FYNNEI. This CDR3 is 12 amino acids long. CDR3 bases: TGTGCCAGCAGTACAGAACCCTATGGCTACACCTTC. Its protein is CASSTEPYGYTF.

The chain joins TRBV25-1 to TRBJ2-1, with D tentatively TRBD2 (6 bases). CDR1 is MGHDK and CDR2 is SYGVNS in the germline V gene. V lost 4 bases to trimming and J lost 7 bases, with 14 bases between them. The CDR3 extends over 14 amino acids. The CDR3 loop reads CASSVRTNQNEQFF. CDR3 nucleotides: TGTGCCAGCAGTGTAAGGACTAATCAAAATGAGCAGTTCTTC.

The J gene is TRBJ2-1, the V gene TRBV6-1; 9 positions agree with TRBD2. CDR3 length: 14 amino acids. The junction had 8 bases not matched to a gene; V was cut back by 7 bases and J by 7 bases. CDR1 is MNHNS and CDR2 is SASEGT in the germline V gene. The CDR3 DNA follows: TGTGCCAGCAACCCGGGACTAGCAGGTAATGAGCAGTTCTTC. This gives the protein CASNPGLAGNEQFF.

This chain uses TRBV5-1 with TRBJ2-3; D is possibly TRBD1 (5 bases). Per germline, CDR1 SGHRS and CDR2 YFSETQ. The V end lost 0 bases, the J end lost 1 base, and 9 bases lay between the germline ends. This CDR3 spans 15 amino acids. CDR3 DNA sequence: TGCGCCAGCAGCTTGGGGCAGGGCGGCACAGATACGCAGTATTTT. Translating gives CASSLGQGGTDTQYF.

In the case of this clone: The germline gene is not matched at one end of the junction; a read error may be the cause. The rearrangement joins TRBV6-1 to TRBJ1-2; TRBD1 matches at 10 bases. CDR1 is MNHNS, CDR2 SASEGT, per germline. CDR3 length: 17 amino acids. The CDR3: CASSKARLGQGHYGYTF. The CDR3 bases are TGTGCCAGCAGTAAAGCTAGATTGGGACAGGGGCACTATGGCTACACCTTC.

This clone was seen only a few times. V and J are TRBV6-1 and TRBJ1-3; tentative D call: TRBD1 (5 bases). V shed 8 bases and J shed 1 base, with 12 bases lying between them. Germline assignment: CDR1 MNHNS and CDR2 SASEGT. The CDR3 runs 14 residues. CDR3 in DNA: TGTGCCAGCCTACGTCCAGGGTCTGGAAACACCATATATTTT. Translating gives CASLRPGSGNTIYF.